This TCR beta chain was captured by sequencing in a study of shared clonotypes between healthy human individuals. The data were produced by immunoSEQ multiplex PCR, yet TCRdb's version contains in-frame clones alone and is incomplete. The data show about 600,000 clones, roughly 97% seen once. The V and J ends lost 3 bases and 7 bases respectively, with 10 bases between them. This CDR3 is built from 13 residues. CDR1 and CDR2 (germline): MRHNA, SNTAGT. The specimen sequenced was naive CD4+ T cells sorted from blood. Subset here: CD45RA+ positively selected. The V call is TRBV6-4, the J call TRBJ1-5; unclear D gene. This TCR was recovered from a woman in her 30s in good health. This CDR3 reads CASSEMERQPQHF. CDR3 DNA sequence: TGTGCCAGCAGTGAGATGGAGCGACAGCCCCAGCATTTT.